This T cell receptor (beta chain) emerged from a study of T cell repertoires in cytomegalovirus infection. CDR1 is DFQATT, CDR2 SNEGSKA, per germline (reference sequence). Between the trimmed V and J ends, which lost 4 bases and 1 base, there was a span of 8 bases. This CDR3 spans 13 amino acids. TCRdb analysed the reads with MiXCR anew, one entry per CDR3 protein. The profile shows under 350,000 distinct CDR3 sequences, 9% to 9.5% of them singletons. This clonotype was recorded a few times. This TCR derives from a human donor in good health (CMV status not recorded). Some clones in this sample may be carry-over from other donors' samples. The rearrangement links TRBV20-1 to TRBJ2-4; D possibly corresponds to TRBD2 (5 bases). The sequenced sample consisted of PBMCs. CDR3 sequence reads: CSATPGAKNIQYF. The CDR3 DNA follows: TGCAGTGCTACCCCGGGGGCCAAAAACATTCAGTACTTC.